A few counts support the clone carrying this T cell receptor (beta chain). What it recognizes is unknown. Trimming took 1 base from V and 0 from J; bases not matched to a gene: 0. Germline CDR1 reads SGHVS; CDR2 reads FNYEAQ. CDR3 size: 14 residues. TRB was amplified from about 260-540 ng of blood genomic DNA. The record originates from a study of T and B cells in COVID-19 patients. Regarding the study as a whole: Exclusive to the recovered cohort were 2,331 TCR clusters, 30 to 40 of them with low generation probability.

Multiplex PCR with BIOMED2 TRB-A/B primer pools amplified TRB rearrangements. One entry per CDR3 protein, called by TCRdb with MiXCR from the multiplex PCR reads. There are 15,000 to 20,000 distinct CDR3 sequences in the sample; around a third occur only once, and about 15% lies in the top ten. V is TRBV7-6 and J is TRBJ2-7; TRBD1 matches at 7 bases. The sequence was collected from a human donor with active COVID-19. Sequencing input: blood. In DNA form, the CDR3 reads TGTGCCAGCAGCTTAGGGACAGGCTCCTACGAGCAGTACTTC. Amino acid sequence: CASSLGTGSYEQYF. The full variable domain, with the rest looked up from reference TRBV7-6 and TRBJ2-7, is GAGVSQSPRYKVTKRGQDVALRCDPISGHVSLYWYRQALGQGPEFLTYFNYEAQQDKSGLPNDRFSAERPEGSISTLTIQRTEQRDSAMYRCASSLGTGSYEQYFGPGTRLTVT.